Following are 9 T cell receptor beta chains from one sample sequenced in a study of OX40 agonist ivuxolimab in advanced cancers. Repertoires were generated with immunoSEQ multiplex PCR, while TCRdb's copy carries only in-frame clones and drops some. The sample shows tens of thousands of clones, roughly 87% of them seen only once. This sample comprised CD4+ or CD8+ T cells sorted from blood, obtained in a trial of the OX40 agonist ivuxolimab. The receptors shown here come from an adult with an advanced solid tumor such as melanoma, head and neck, liver or kidney cancer.

The V and J genes are TRBV20-1 and TRBJ1-1; perhaps TRBD1 as D (5 bases). From germline, CDR1 is DFQATT and CDR2 SNEGSKA (reference sequence). CDR3 length: 11 amino acids. Trimming stripped 6 bases from V and 8 bases from J, with 13 bases between. CDR3 loop: CSALRQIEAFF. The CDR3, as DNA: TGCAGTGCACTCAGACAGATAGAAGCTTTCTTT.

This sequence joins TRBV18 and TRBJ2-7, with no clear D. CDR3 length: 12 residues. The germline V gene encodes CDR1 KGHSH and CDR2 LQKENI. V was cut by 3 bases and J by 6 bases, with 9 bases left in between. DNA for the CDR3: TGTGCCAGCTCACCCGGACGTGGCGAGCAGTACTTC. This codes for CASSPGRGEQYF.

Only one count was recorded for this clone. The chain recombines TRBV9 with TRBJ2-5; D is possibly TRBD1 (6 bases). V lost 3 bases, J lost 4 bases, and 22 bases lay in between. Germline V gene lookup returns CDR1 SGDLS and CDR2 YYNGEE. This CDR3 has 17 residues. CDR3 bases: TGTGCCAGCAGCGCTGGGGGTGGCAGACTGGGGGCAGAGACCCAGTACTTC. The encoded protein is CASSAGGGRLGAETQYF.

Only a few counts were recorded for this clone. The CDR3 sequence is CASRGRGDEQFF. The CDR3, as DNA: TGTGCCAGCAGAGGAAGGGGGGATGAGCAGTTCTTC. J is TRBJ2-1 and V is TRBV28; D is possibly TRBD1 or TRBD2 (6 bases each). Per the germline V gene, CDR1 is MDHEN and CDR2 is SYDVKM. Trimming took 6 bases from V and 8 from J, leaving 11 bases between them. The CDR3 covers 12 residues.

This clone was counted a single time. The V gene is TRBV4-3, the J gene TRBJ2-1; 9 positions match TRBD1. The CDR3 is 21 residues long. The J segment lost 3 bases and the V segment lost 4 bases, leaving 22 bases of the junction unmatched. From germline, CDR1 is LGHNA and CDR2 YSLEER. DNA of the CDR3: TGCGCCAGCAGCCTCACCCGGGACAGGGACAAGGACTATTCCCTCTACAATGAGCAGTTCTTC. Translating it yields CASSLTRDRDKDYSLYNEQFF.

The chain carries TRBV13 and TRBJ2-3; 8 positions match TRBD1. The CDR3 covers 15 residues. Germline trimming cut 5 bases from V and 2 bases from J; bases unmatched to any gene: 6. The germline V gene encodes CDR1 PRHDT and CDR2 FYEKMQ (reference sequence). CDR3 protein: CASSVGQAFTDTQYF. DNA for the CDR3: TGTGCCAGCAGCGTGGGACAGGCCTTCACAGATACGCAGTATTTT.

This chain joins TRBV6-5 and TRBJ1-5; D gene ambiguous. Trimming removed 0 bases at V and 6 bases at J, with 6 bases between. Per the germline V gene, CDR1 is MNHEY and CDR2 is SVGAGI. This CDR3 has 13 residues. The chain's CDR3 is CASSYSRVQPQHF. CDR3 nucleotide sequence: TGTGCCAGCAGTTACTCGAGGGTTCAGCCCCAGCATTTT.

CDR3 residues: CASSSHRDVYGYTF. CDR3 DNA: TGTGCCAGCAGTTCGCACCGGGACGTTTATGGCTACACCTTC. The gene calls are TRBV27 and TRBJ1-2; TRBD1 is a possible D gene (5 bases). V was clipped by 4 bases and J by 5 bases, with 14 bases between them. The length of the CDR3 is 14 residues. Germline assignment: CDR1 MNHEY and CDR2 SMNVEV (reference sequence).

V gene TRBV28 combines with J gene TRBJ2-2; unclear D gene. Per the germline V gene, CDR1 is MDHEN and CDR2 is SYDVKM. V lost 6 bases and J 0 bases, leaving 20 bases between the germline ends. The length of the CDR3 is 18 residues. The CDR3 protein is CASRFPQLDMANTGELFF. The CDR3 DNA reads as TGTGCCAGCAGGTTTCCCCAACTCGACATGGCGAACACCGGGGAGCTGTTTTTT.